Below, 8 T cell receptor beta chains from the same sample are listed, as sequenced in a study of graft-versus-host responses after intestinal transplantation. These receptors have no known antigen. Assay: immunoSEQ multiplex PCR; the TCRdb copy retains only in-frame clones and omits some. Seen here are 80,000 to 100,000 clones, about 89% observed once, and the top ten hold approximately 0.33%. The specimen was unstimulated CD4+ T cells sorted from spleen or lymph node cells, collected before intestinal transplant. These receptors were obtained from a human donor who received an intestinal transplant.

This chain links TRBV5-1 with TRBJ2-1; D may be TRBD1 (5 bases). The CDR3 loop spans 12 amino acids. V was cut by 5 bases and J by 3 bases, with 6 bases left in between. Germline CDR1 and CDR2: SGHRS and YFSETQ. The CDR3 protein is CASSDSYNEQFF. The CDR3 nucleotides are TGCGCCAGCAGTGACAGCTACAATGAGCAGTTCTTC.

The chain links TRBV9 to TRBJ2-3; 8 bases line up with TRBD2. Germline V gives CDR1 SGDLS, CDR2 YYNGEE. The J segment lost 5 bases and the V segment lost 4 bases, leaving 6 bases of the junction unmatched. CDR3 size: 14 residues. In DNA form, the CDR3 reads TGTGCCAGCAGCTCAGGGACTAGAGGAGATACGCAGTATTTT. It translates to CASSSGTRGDTQYF.

CDR3 region: CASSLSKPSGQFF. The CDR3 coding sequence is TGTGCCAGCAGTTTATCTAAACCCTCGGGGCAGTTCTTC. This chain joins TRBV28 and TRBJ2-1, with D unresolved. The V gene lost 1 base and the J gene lost 12 bases, with 13 bases spanning the gap. This CDR3 comprises 13 residues. CDR1 is MDHEN, CDR2 SYDVKM, per germline. The full variable domain, its missing parts supplied by reference TRBV28 and TRBJ2-1, is DVKVTQSSRYLVKRTGEKVFLECVQDMDHENMFWYRQDPGLGLRLIYFSYDVKMKEKGDIPEGYSVSREKKERFSLILESASTNQTSMYLCASSLSKPSGQFFGPGTRLTVL.

The chain combines TRBV29-1 with TRBJ1-2; 9 bases are a match to TRBD1. CDR3 length: 12 residues. Germline trimming cut 3 bases from V and 8 bases from J; bases unmatched to any gene: 4. CDR1 SQVTM and CDR2 ANQGSEA come from the germline V gene. The CDR3 region has the DNA TGCAGCGTTGAGGACAGGGGAGGGGGCTACACCTTC. Protein: CSVEDRGGGYTF.

V is TRBV11-2 and J is TRBJ1-1, with a tentative D call TRBD1 (6 bases). This CDR3 has 14 amino acids. V gave up 6 bases and J gave up 0 bases, with 11 bases separating them. CDR1 and CDR2 (germline): SGHAT, FQNNGV. The CDR3 region has the DNA TGTGCCAGCAGTCCAGGGGTATTGAACACTGAAGCTTTCTTT. Its translation: CASSPGVLNTEAFF.

This chain joins TRBV29-1 and TRBJ2-1; TRBD2 is a possible D gene (5 bases). The CDR3 contains 12 residues. V lost 0 bases and J 12 bases, leaving 12 bases between the germline ends. The germline V gene encodes CDR1 SQVTM and CDR2 ANQGSEA. The CDR3 sequence is CSVEDFLGVQFF. In DNA, the CDR3 is TGCAGCGTTGAAGATTTCCTCGGGGTGCAGTTCTTC.

This clone showed up just a few times. CDR3 coding DNA: TGTGCCAGTAGTCCCGGGACAGCGATGTCGTTGAACACTGAAGCTTTCTTT. Its translation: CASSPGTAMSLNTEAFF. J is TRBJ1-1 and V is TRBV19; 7 bases line up with TRBD1. CDR1 LNHDA and CDR2 SQIVND come from the germline V gene (reference sequence). This CDR3 has 17 amino acids. The J segment lost 0 bases and the V segment lost 5 bases, leaving 12 bases of the junction unmatched.

The rearrangement links TRBV6-1 to TRBJ1-1; D unclear. CDR1 and CDR2 (germline): MNHNS, SASEGT. Trimming took 2 bases from V and 4 from J, leaving 11 bases between them. The CDR3 spans 14 residues. The CDR3 DNA is TGTGCCAGCAGTGAAACCTACGGGAGCACTGAAGCTTTCTTT. Protein product: CASSETYGSTEAFF.